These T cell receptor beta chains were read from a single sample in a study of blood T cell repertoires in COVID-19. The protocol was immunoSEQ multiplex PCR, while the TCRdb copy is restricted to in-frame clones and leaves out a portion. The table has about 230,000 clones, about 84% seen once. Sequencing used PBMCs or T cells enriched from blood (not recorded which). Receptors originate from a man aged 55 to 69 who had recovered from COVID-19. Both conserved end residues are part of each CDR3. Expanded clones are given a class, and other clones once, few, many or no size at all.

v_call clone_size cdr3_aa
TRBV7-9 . CASSQVGGLGNYGYTF
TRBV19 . CASTEEQNTEAFF
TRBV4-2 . CASSQAGQEGGGYTF
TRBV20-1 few CSAKQGYEQYF
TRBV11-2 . CASSYMRGGASEQFF
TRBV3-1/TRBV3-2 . CASSQVGTGGGYFSQPQHF
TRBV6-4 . CASSDEGTGELFF
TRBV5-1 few CASSTDSPNEKLFF
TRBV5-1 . CASSSAGGSYEQYF
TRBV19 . CASSISPGSTEAFF
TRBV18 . CASSYDSLQPQHF
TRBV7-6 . CASSPSPGNTIYF
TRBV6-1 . CASSESGDGTEAFF
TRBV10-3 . CAIRDREGQPQHF
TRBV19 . CASSRSTHTGELFF
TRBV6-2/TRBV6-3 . CASSYSPGQGRSYEQYF
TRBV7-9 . CASSRRQGIAGELFF
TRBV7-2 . CASSLRLPGLAGIQETQYF
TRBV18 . CASSPGGDNQPQHF
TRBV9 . CASSPGSDSNQPQHF
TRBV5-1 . CASSFEAILSGNTIYF
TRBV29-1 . CSVEVFGQNTEAFF
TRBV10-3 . CAISESAGELFF
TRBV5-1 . CASSLVSGVNNEQFF
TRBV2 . CASKGQTATEAFF
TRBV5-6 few CASSPAGPLSHEQYF
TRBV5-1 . CASSRTSGGYTGELFF
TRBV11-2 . CASSSSGGETDTQYF
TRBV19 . CASSIGTGITDTQYF
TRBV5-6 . CASSLLAGRLLNEQFF
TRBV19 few CASSINLDQPQHF
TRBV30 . CACLGTGNTEAFF
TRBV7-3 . CASSPTLAANEQFF
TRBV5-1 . CASSLPGQPYGYTF
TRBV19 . CASNTGVLAEAFF
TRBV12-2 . CASRFVLIGSGAFF
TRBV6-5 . CASRTGHEKLFF
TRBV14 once CASSQDPGMSEKLFF
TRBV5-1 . CASSLLQGASETQYF
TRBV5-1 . CASSLEGAPGYTF
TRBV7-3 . CASSLGRFYEQYF
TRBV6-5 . CASSYGTSYEQFF
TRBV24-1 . CATSAGQVNTEAFF
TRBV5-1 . CASSRGLEDYNSPLHF
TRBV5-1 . CASRYGQGVNYGYTF
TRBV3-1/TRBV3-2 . CASSQRTGGAETQYF
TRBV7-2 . CASSLPYWTGRDTDTQYF